Below are 21 T cell receptor beta chains sequenced from a single sample in a study of blood T cells in healthy people across ages. The second PCR ran about 6 to 12 cycles with a sample-barcoded 5' primer and J-beta primers. TCRdb recomputed calls from the 5' RACE reads with MiXCR, one row per CDR3 protein. The table shows about 1.7 million distinct CDR3 sequences, with 28% occurring only once. Sequenced input: blood. The receptors shown here come from a woman in her twenties or thirties in good health.

This clonotype was seen a few times. In DNA, the CDR3 is TGCAGCGTTGAACGTCCGGGGGTGTCCTACGAGCAGTACTTC. Amino acids: CSVERPGVSYEQYF. The chain employs TRBV29-1 and TRBJ2-7; D may be TRBD2 (6 bases). Germline V gene sequence: CDR1 SQVTM, CDR2 ANQGSEA. V gave up 2 bases and J gave up 1 base, with 12 bases separating them. The CDR3 consists of 14 residues.

Only a few counts were recorded for this clonotype. The chain employs TRBV5-1 and TRBJ2-5; tentative D call: TRBD2 (6 bases). CDR3 length: 15 residues. The germline V gene encodes CDR1 SGHRS and CDR2 YFSETQ. V gave up 2 bases and J gave up 2 bases, with 13 bases separating them. The CDR3, as DNA: TGCGCCAGCAGCTTTAATGGGGACTTTCAAGAGACCCAGTACTTC. This encodes CASSFNGDFQETQYF.

At least ten counts were recorded for this clonotype. The CDR3 protein is CASSQTPGVGGEQFF. CDR3 coding DNA: TGTGCCAGCAGTCAGACGCCGGGAGTAGGAGGTGAGCAGTTCTTC. This chain uses TRBV11-2 with TRBJ2-1; D is possibly TRBD2 (6 bases). The CDR3 is 15 amino acids. Germline CDR1 is SGHAT and CDR2 is FQNNGV. Trimming cost V 6 bases and J 9 bases, with 21 bases left between them.

This clonotype occurred once. This may stem from a read error, because a much larger clone lies one nucleotide away. V gene TRBV15 combines with J gene TRBJ2-5; D perhaps matches TRBD2 (5 bases). Germline V gene lookup returns CDR1 LNHNV and CDR2 YYDKDF (reference sequence). The V end lost 5 bases, the J end lost 11 bases, and 18 bases lay between the germline ends. The CDR3 runs to 13 residues. The CDR3 bases are TGTGCCACCAGCCAGGAGGCGGGCAATGAGCAGTACTTC. Protein product: CATSQEAGNEQYF. The entire variable domain, with the rest obtained from reference TRBV15 and TRBJ2-5, is as follows: DAMVIQNPRYQVTQFGKPVTLSCSQTLNHNVMYWYQQKSSQAPKLLFHYYDKDFNNEADTPDNFQSRRPNTSFCFLDIRSPGLGDTAMYLCATSQEAGNEQYFGPGTRLLVL.

Many counts were recorded for this clonotype. The chain carries TRBV4-3 and TRBJ2-1; 9 bases are a match to TRBD1. The CDR3 has 14 amino acids. Germline CDR1 LGHNA, CDR2 YSLEER. Unmatched junction bases numbered 9, after V lost 0 bases and J lost 15 bases. CDR3 coding DNA: TGCGCCAGCAGCCAAGATGCTCGGACAGGGGATATGTTCTTC. Translated, it gives CASSQDARTGDMFF.

This clonotype has just a few counts. This sequence joins TRBV24-1 and TRBJ2-7; 7 positions agree with TRBD2. The CDR3 has 17 residues. Germline CDR1 is KGHDR and CDR2 is SFDVKD. The trim removed 8 bases at V and 2 bases at J, leaving 17 bases unmatched. CDR3 loop: CATISPPRGSDPYEQYF. As DNA, the CDR3 is TGTGCCACCATATCCCCGCCGCGGGGGAGCGATCCCTACGAGCAGTACTTC.

This clonotype was observed at least ten times. The rearrangement uses TRBV20-1 and TRBJ1-5, with 8 bases fitting TRBD1. The CDR3 spans 15 residues. With V trimmed by 5 bases and J by 2 bases, 8 bases remained unmatched. From germline, CDR1 is DFQATT and CDR2 SNEGSKA (reference sequence). CDR3: CSAGAGGRGNQPQHF. The CDR3 DNA follows: TGCAGTGCTGGAGCAGGGGGCAGGGGCAATCAGCCCCAGCATTTT.

This chain links TRBV7-2 with TRBJ2-1; 9 bases line up with TRBD1. Germline CDR1 SGHTA, CDR2 FQGNSA. The CDR3 totals 15 residues. Trimming at V came to 6 bases and at J to 3 bases, leaving 6 bases not matched to a gene. The CDR3 sequence: CASSWTGQGYNEQFF. CDR3 in DNA: TGTGCCAGCAGTTGGACGGGACAGGGCTACAATGAGCAGTTCTTC. The full variable domain, rest sourced from reference TRBV7-2 and TRBJ2-1, is GAGVSQSPSNKVTEKGKDVELRCDPISGHTALYWYRQSLGQGLEFLIYFQGNSAPDKSGLPSDRFSAERTGGSVSTLTIQRTQQEDSAVYLCASSWTGQGYNEQFFGPGTRLTVL.

The rearrangement links TRBV7-2 to TRBJ2-3; 7 nucleotides match TRBD2. Trimming at V came to 5 bases and at J to 8 bases, leaving 13 bases not matched to a gene. CDR1 SGHTA and CDR2 FQGNSA come from the germline V gene. CDR3 size: 15 residues. As DNA, the CDR3 is TGTGCCAGCAGCCTGGTTGGGGGGGAGACCGCTACGCAGTATTTT. Protein sequence: CASSLVGGETATQYF.

The chain is built from TRBV11-3 and TRBJ2-2, with 7 nucleotides matching TRBD2. CDR1 and CDR2 (germline): SGHNT, YENEEA. The CDR3 has 14 amino acids. V lost 5 bases to trimming and J lost 6 bases; unmatched junction nucleotides: 6. The CDR3 here is CASSPGLGAGELFF. CDR3 coding DNA: TGTGCCAGCAGCCCAGGACTAGGGGCCGGGGAGCTGTTTTTT.

V and J are TRBV15 and TRBJ1-1, with a weak D call TRBD1 (6 bases). The CDR3 contains 14 residues. Per the germline V gene, CDR1 is LNHNV and CDR2 is YYDKDF (reference sequence). V was cut by 3 bases and J by 2 bases, with 10 bases left in between. The CDR3: CATSRPGDNTEAFF. As DNA, the CDR3 is TGTGCCACCAGCAGGCCAGGGGACAACACTGAAGCTTTCTTT.

In its sample, this clonotype was seen many times. The rearrangement joins TRBV9 to TRBJ2-1; 7 positions agree with TRBD2. Looked up from germline, CDR1 is SGDLS and CDR2 is YYNGEE. CDR3 length: 16 residues. V lost 4 bases and J lost 4; bases outside the gene matches: 11. CDR3 residues: CASSQPSGEMYNEQFF. DNA of the CDR3: TGTGCCAGCAGCCAGCCGAGCGGGGAGATGTACAATGAGCAGTTCTTC. The full variable domain, rest sourced from reference TRBV9 and TRBJ2-1, is DSGVTQTPKHLITATGQRVTLRCSPRSGDLSVYWYQQSLDQGLQFLIQYYNGEERAKGNILERFSAQQFPDLHSELNLSSLELGDSALYFCASSQPSGEMYNEQFFGPGTRLTVL.

This clonotype was recorded a few times. The chain couples TRBV29-1 to TRBJ2-6; 7 nucleotides match TRBD1. From germline, CDR1 is SQVTM and CDR2 ANQGSEA. CDR3 length: 19 amino acids. The trim removed 5 bases at V and 0 bases at J, leaving 16 bases unmatched. The CDR3, as DNA: TGCAGCGTTCTTTTCCGCCGACAGGGCGGCCCCTCTGGGGCCAACGTCCTGACTTTC. Translation: CSVLFRRQGGPSGANVLTF.

This clonotype appeared a few times. This sequence joins TRBV7-9 and TRBJ2-5; TRBD1 agrees at 7 bases. The CDR3 extends over 14 amino acids. Looked up from germline, CDR1 is SEHNR and CDR2 is FQNEAQ (reference sequence). V shed 2 bases, J shed 11 bases, and the junction held 11 bases outside the gene matches. CDR3 region: CASSLTGVDNEQYF. The CDR3 nucleotides are TGTGCCAGCAGCTTAACAGGGGTGGACAATGAGCAGTACTTC.

In this sample, this clonotype turned up a few times. J is TRBJ1-5 and V is TRBV6-2 or TRBV6-3; no firm D call. Germline values: CDR1 MNHEY, CDR2 SVGEGT. The V end lost 0 bases, the J end lost 9 bases, and 15 bases lay between the germline ends. This CDR3 is 15 amino acids long. Here the CDR3 DNA reads TGTGCCAGCAGTTACTCGGGCCAACCCATTCGGCCCCAGCATTTT. Amino acids: CASSYSGQPIRPQHF.

This sequence joins TRBV5-6 and TRBJ2-3; 7 bases map to TRBD2. CDR1 SGHDT and CDR2 YYEEEE come from the germline V gene. The V segment lost 2 bases and the J segment 5 bases; nucleotides outside the gene matches: 5. The CDR3 is 14 amino acids. CDR3 DNA: TGTGCCAGCAGCTTTCGGACTAGGGGAGATACGCAGTATTTT. This codes for CASSFRTRGDTQYF.

This clonotype was counted a few times. CDR3 nucleotide sequence: TGTGCCAGCAGCTTAGTTGTAGCGGGGACGAATGAGCAGTTCTTC. This encodes CASSLVVAGTNEQFF. This sequence joins TRBV11-2 and TRBJ2-1; TRBD2 agrees at 8 bases. Germline-derived CDR1 and CDR2 are SGHAT and FQNNGV. V was clipped by 1 base and J by 7 bases; unmatched bases: 6. The CDR3 has 15 residues.

On this clonotype: The junction and the germline gene differ at one end; a read error may be behind it. V and J are TRBV27 and TRBJ1-2, with 11 nucleotides matching TRBD1. This CDR3 comprises 15 residues. Germline V gives CDR1 MNHEY, CDR2 SMNVEV (reference sequence). The CDR3 nucleotides are TGTGCCAGCAGCTTACGGGGACAGGGGGGCTATGACTACACCTTC. This translates into CASSLRGQGGYDYTF.

This clonotype was counted a few times. The genes are TRBV18 and TRBJ2-7; 8 nucleotides match TRBD2. This CDR3 contains 16 residues. The germline V gene encodes CDR1 KGHSH and CDR2 LQKENI. V dropped 3 bases and J dropped 0; count of bases not matched to a gene: 7. CDR3 loop: CASSPLPGGPSYEQYF. DNA for the CDR3: TGTGCCAGCTCACCGCTCCCGGGAGGGCCCTCCTACGAGCAGTACTTC.

This clonotype was counted a few times. CDR3 DNA: TGTGCCAGCTCACCATCTCAGACTAGCACAGATACGCAGTATTTT. Translation gives CASSPSQTSTDTQYF. V gene TRBV18 combines with J gene TRBJ2-3; D not certain. Trimming cost V 2 bases and J 0 bases, with 9 bases left between them. Per germline, CDR1 KGHSH and CDR2 LQKENI. The CDR3 runs 15 residues.

The chain has TRBV11-2 and TRBJ2-6, with a possible D match to TRBD2 (6 bases). Germline V CDR1 and CDR2: SGHAT, FQNNGV. This CDR3 spans 18 amino acids. The V end was cut by 1 base, the J end by 0 bases, with 13 bases between. CDR3 sequence reads: CASSLVGTLSSGANVLTF. Here the CDR3 DNA reads TGTGCCAGCAGCTTAGTAGGGACTCTTAGCTCTGGGGCCAACGTCCTGACTTTC.